Listed below are T cell receptor beta chains from one sample, sequenced in a study of T cells in Graves' hyperthyroidism and ophthalmopathy. Using its own MiXCR run on the multiplex PCR reads, TCRdb lists one record per CDR3 protein. The sample shows some 400,000 distinct CDR3 sequences, about 14% of them seen only once. The sequencing input was blood. Receptor source: a woman aged 60-75 years with Graves' hyperthyroidism. Both conserved end residues are part of each CDR3. Each record gives: V gene, CDR3 length, clone size, D gene, J gene, CDR3 protein, CDR3 DNA. D genes are given only for firm matches. Expanded clones are given a class, and other clones once, few, many or no size at all.

TRBV18	12	many	NA	TRBJ2-3	CASSSTSDTQYF	TGTGCCAGCTCATCGACCTCAGATACGCAGTATTTT
TRBV9	13	NA	TRBD1	TRBJ1-2	CASTSGQYYGYTF	TGTGCCAGCACCTCGGGACAGTACTATGGCTACACCTTC
TRBV19	16	many	TRBD1	TRBJ1-2	CASLPGRGRIGYGYTF	TGTGCCAGCCTTCCAGGCAGGGGGCGCATCGGCTATGGCTACACCTTC
TRBV11-2	17	few	TRBD2	TRBJ2-3	CASSPAPTSGRLDTQYF	TGTGCCAGCAGCCCCGCCCCGACTAGCGGTCGGTTAGATACGCAGTATTTT
TRBV15	16	few	NA	TRBJ1-1	CATSRDITSLNTEAFF	TGTGCCACCAGCAGGGACATTACGTCTTTGAACACTGAAGCTTTCTTT
TRBV12-3/TRBV12-4	14	many	TRBD1	TRBJ2-7	CASQRDRYSHEQYF	TGTGCCAGCCAGAGGGACAGGTATTCCCACGAGCAGTACTTC
TRBV10-3	15	many	NA	TRBJ1-1	CAISDRTTAGTEAFF	TGTGCCATCAGTGACCGGACGACAGCTGGCACTGAAGCTTTCTTT
TRBV19	17	NA	NA	TRBJ1-6	CASSFPQDGLLGSPLHF	TGTGCCAGTTCATTTCCCCAGGACGGACTCCTAGGTTCACCCCTCCACTTT
TRBV18	14	many	NA	TRBJ1-1	CASSPTEGDTEAFF	TGTGCCAGCTCACCAACGGAAGGCGACACTGAAGCTTTCTTT
TRBV15	15	many	TRBD1	TRBJ1-2	CATSREWTGGYGYTF	TGTGCCACCAGCAGAGAGTGGACAGGGGGATATGGCTACACCTTC
TRBV5-1	16	many	TRBD1	TRBJ1-1	CASSPGTATENGEAFF	TGCGCCAGCAGCCCCGGGACAGCAACCGAGAACGGAGAAGCTTTCTTT
TRBV25-1	13	NA	NA	TRBJ2-2	CASTGLGTGELFF	TGTGCCAGCACTGGATTGGGGACCGGGGAGCTGTTTTTT
TRBV2	13	many	NA	TRBJ2-3	CASLRGATDTQYF	TGTGCCAGCCTAAGGGGGGCCACAGATACGCAGTATTTT
TRBV29-1	15	NA	TRBD1	TRBJ1-2	CSVDGTGVGNYGYTF	TGCAGCGTTGATGGGACAGGGGTGGGTAACTATGGCTACACCTTC
TRBV24-1	13	NA	NA	TRBJ2-2	CATSALETGELFF	TGTGCCACCAGTGCTCTAGAAACCGGGGAGCTGTTTTTT
TRBV11-3	13	many	NA	TRBJ1-2	CASSLGRSYGYTF	TGTGCCAGCAGCTTAGGCAGGTCCTATGGCTACACCTTC
TRBV12-3/TRBV12-4	13	few	NA	TRBJ2-1	CASSFNGYNEQFF	TGTGCCAGCAGTTTTAACGGATACAATGAGCAGTTCTTC
TRBV6-2/TRBV6-3	17	few	NA	TRBJ1-1	CASSYELGGPRNTEAFF	TGTGCCAGCAGTTACGAGCTTGGGGGGCCTAGAAACACTGAAGCTTTCTTT
TRBV19	15	few	NA	TRBJ2-7	CASSLYAGGTYEQYF	TGTGCCAGTAGCCTATACGCCGGGGGAACCTACGAGCAGTACTTC
TRBV12-3/TRBV12-4	13	many	NA	TRBJ2-3	CASSRLITDTQYF	TGTGCCAGCAGCCGCCTCATCACAGATACGCAGTATTTT
TRBV7-9	15	many	TRBD1	TRBJ2-1	CASSHPGTGKNEQFF	TGTGCCAGCAGCCACCCGGGGACAGGGAAGAATGAGCAGTTCTTC
TRBV9	16	few	NA	TRBJ2-2	CASSPSVGRGAGELFF	TGTGCCAGCAGCCCCTCCGTGGGGAGAGGGGCCGGGGAGCTGTTTTTT
TRBV7-9	16	NA	TRBD1	TRBJ2-1	CASSPGTGEAYNEQFF	TGTGCCAGCAGCCCAGGGACAGGGGAGGCCTACAATGAGCAGTTCTTC
TRBV20-1	14	many	TRBD1	TRBJ2-1	CSAKTTGGDNEQFF	TGCAGTGCTAAGACCACAGGGGGCGATAATGAGCAGTTCTTC
TRBV30	11	many	NA	TRBJ2-1	CAWTSGNEQFF	TGTGCCTGGACATCCGGCAATGAGCAGTTCTTC
TRBV28	13	NA	NA	TRBJ2-7	CASSSTDRYEQYF	TGTGCCAGCAGTTCTACCGACAGGTACGAGCAGTACTTC
TRBV2	15	many	NA	TRBJ1-2	CASRGVWVARYGYTF	TGTGCCAGCAGGGGGGTCTGGGTAGCTCGCTATGGCTACACCTTC
TRBV10-3	17	many	TRBD2	TRBJ2-1	CAIRSGLAGRFDNEQFF	TGTGCCATCAGGAGTGGACTAGCGGGGAGGTTCGACAATGAGCAGTTCTTC
TRBV28	16	NA	NA	TRBJ1-1	CASSLTGTPLTTEAFF	TGTGCCAGCAGTTTGACCGGGACCCCTCTGACCACTGAAGCTTTCTTT
TRBV4-1	19	many	NA	TRBJ2-2	CASSQVRRWQGINTGELFF	TGCGCCAGCAGCCAAGTACGCCGCTGGCAGGGTATAAACACCGGGGAGCTGTTTTTT
TRBV24-1	19	many	TRBD1	TRBJ2-1	CATSDPPGQGSFSQDEQFF	TGTGCCACCAGTGATCCCCCGGGACAGGGGTCATTTAGTCAGGATGAGCAGTTCTTC
TRBV12-3/TRBV12-4	16	many	NA	TRBJ2-3	CASSLRGARSTDTQYF	TGTGCCAGCAGTTTAAGAGGGGCGCGTAGCACAGATACGCAGTATTTT
TRBV30	14	many	NA	TRBJ2-3	CAWGEAYPTDTQYF	TGTGCCTGGGGTGAGGCCTACCCCACAGATACGCAGTATTTT
TRBV12-3/TRBV12-4	13	many	TRBD1	TRBJ1-1	CASRGQGGTEAFF	TGTGCCAGCAGGGGACAGGGCGGCACTGAAGCTTTCTTT
TRBV7-7	13	few	NA	TRBJ2-1	CASSLGFRSEQFF	TGTGCTAGCAGCTTAGGGTTTAGAAGTGAGCAGTTCTTC
TRBV4-3	15	NA	TRBD2	TRBJ2-7	CASSQDGGRRHEQYF	TGCGCCAGCAGCCAAGACGGCGGGAGACGGCACGAGCAGTACTTC
TRBV28	13	many	TRBD2	TRBJ2-7	CASRLAVPYEQYF	TGTGCCAGCAGACTAGCGGTACCCTACGAGCAGTACTTC
TRBV19	17	few	NA	TRBJ2-1	CASRLRRGGSSYNEQFF	TGTGCCAGTAGACTGCGAAGAGGGGGTAGCTCCTACAATGAGCAGTTCTTC
TRBV6-1	15	few	NA	TRBJ1-2	CASSSFMDRAYGYTF	TGTGCCAGCAGTTCCTTCATGGACAGAGCCTATGGCTACACCTTC
TRBV20-1	16	few	TRBD2	TRBJ2-2	CSARDPGRTNTGELFF	TGCAGTGCTAGAGACCCCGGGAGGACTAACACCGGGGAGCTGTTTTTT
TRBV30	16	many	TRBD2	TRBJ2-3	CAWSPRLAGSTDTQYF	TGTGCCTGGAGTCCCCGACTAGCGGGATCCACAGATACGCAGTATTTT
TRBV5-1	14	few	NA	TRBJ1-1	CASSWRTGNTEAFF	TGCGCCAGCAGCTGGAGGACGGGGAACACTGAAGCTTTCTTT
TRBV28	17	NA	TRBD1	TRBJ1-2	CASSLSPGQGLPDGYTF	TGTGCCAGCAGTTTATCGCCGGGACAGGGACTTCCCGATGGCTACACCTTC
TRBV5-5	16	NA	TRBD2	TRBJ2-1	CASSPTPSGAYNEQFF	TGTGCCAGCAGTCCGACCCCGAGCGGGGCCTACAATGAGCAGTTCTTC
TRBV18	14	many	NA	TRBJ1-2	CASSELTENYGYTF	TGTGCCAGCTCAGAACTGACAGAGAACTATGGCTACACCTTC
TRBV4-1	13	NA	TRBD1	TRBJ2-1	CASSRTGYAEQFF	TGCGCCAGCAGCCGGACAGGGTACGCTGAGCAGTTCTTC
TRBV6-1	15	NA	NA	TRBJ2-6	CASSGTSSGANVLTF	TGTGCCAGCAGTGGAACTTCCTCTGGGGCCAACGTCCTGACTTTC
TRBV19	12	few	TRBD1	TRBJ2-2	CAIGQGTGELFF	TGTGCCATAGGACAGGGCACCGGGGAGCTGTTTTTT
TRBV6-1	16	NA	TRBD1	TRBJ2-2	CASSTPGQGPFGELFF	TGTGCCAGCAGTACACCGGGACAGGGCCCGTTCGGGGAGCTGTTTTTT
TRBV25-1	15	many	NA	TRBJ1-2	CASSPSGLSSYGYTF	TGTGCCAGCAGTCCCTCAGGGTTATCGTCCTATGGCTACACCTTC
TRBV18	14	many	NA	TRBJ1-1	CASSPRADHKWAFF	TGTGCCAGCTCACCAAGAGCCGATCATAAGTGGGCTTTCTTT
TRBV5-1	16	few	TRBD1	TRBJ2-3	CANSLGQGTSTDTQYF	TGCGCCAACAGCTTGGGACAGGGGACTAGCACAGATACGCAGTATTTT
TRBV12-3/TRBV12-4	15	NA	TRBD2	TRBJ2-1	CASSLAGTSEFEQFF	TGTGCCAGCAGTTTAGCAGGGACTAGCGAATTTGAGCAGTTCTTC
TRBV7-3	16	few	TRBD2	TRBJ2-5	CASSPGLAGLRETQYF	TGTGCCAGCAGCCCAGGACTAGCGGGATTAAGAGAGACCCAGTACTTC
TRBV6-4	14	few	NA	TRBJ2-3	CASSDPGATDTQYF	TGTGCCAGCAGTGACCCGGGAGCCACAGATACGCAGTATTTT